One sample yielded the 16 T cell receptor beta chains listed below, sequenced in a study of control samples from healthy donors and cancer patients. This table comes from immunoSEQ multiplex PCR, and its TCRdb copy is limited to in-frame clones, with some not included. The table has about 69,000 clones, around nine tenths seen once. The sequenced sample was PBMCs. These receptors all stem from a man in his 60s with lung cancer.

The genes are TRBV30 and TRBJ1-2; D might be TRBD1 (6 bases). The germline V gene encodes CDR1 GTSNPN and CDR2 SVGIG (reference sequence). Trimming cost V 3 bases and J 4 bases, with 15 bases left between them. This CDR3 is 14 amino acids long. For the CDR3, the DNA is TGTGCCTGGAGGGGGGCGTCGGCCGCCTATGGCTACACCTTC. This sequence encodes CAWRGASAAYGYTF.

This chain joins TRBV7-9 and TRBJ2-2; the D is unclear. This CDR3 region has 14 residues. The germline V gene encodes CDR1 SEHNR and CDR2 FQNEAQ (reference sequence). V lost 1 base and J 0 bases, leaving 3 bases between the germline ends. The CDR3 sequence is CASSLEANTGELFF. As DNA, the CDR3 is TGTGCCAGCAGCTTAGAAGCGAACACCGGGGAGCTGTTTTTT. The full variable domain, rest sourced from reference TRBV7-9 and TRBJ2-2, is DTGVSQNPRHKITKRGQNVTFRCDPISEHNRLYWYRQTLGQGPEFLTYFQNEAQLEKSRLLSDRFSAERPKGSFSTLEIQRTEQGDSAMYLCASSLEANTGELFFGEGSRLTVL.

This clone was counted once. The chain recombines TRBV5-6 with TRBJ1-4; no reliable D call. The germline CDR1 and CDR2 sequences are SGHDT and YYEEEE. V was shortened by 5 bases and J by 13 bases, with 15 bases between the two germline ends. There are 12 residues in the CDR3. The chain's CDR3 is CASSPRAGRLFF. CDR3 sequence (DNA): TGTGCCAGCAGTCCGAGGGCGGGTCGACTGTTTTTT.

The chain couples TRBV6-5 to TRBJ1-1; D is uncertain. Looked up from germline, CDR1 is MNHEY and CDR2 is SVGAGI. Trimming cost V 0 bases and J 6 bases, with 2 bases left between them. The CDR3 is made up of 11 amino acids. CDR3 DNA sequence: TGTGCCAGCAGTTACTCCTCTGAAGCTTTCTTT. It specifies CASSYSSEAFF.

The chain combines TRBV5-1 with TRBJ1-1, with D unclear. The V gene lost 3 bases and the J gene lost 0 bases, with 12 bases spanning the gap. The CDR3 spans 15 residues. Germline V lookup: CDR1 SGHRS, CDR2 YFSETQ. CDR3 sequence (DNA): TGCGCCAGCAGCTACGAGACGGATCTGAACACTGAAGCTTTCTTT. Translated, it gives CASSYETDLNTEAFF.

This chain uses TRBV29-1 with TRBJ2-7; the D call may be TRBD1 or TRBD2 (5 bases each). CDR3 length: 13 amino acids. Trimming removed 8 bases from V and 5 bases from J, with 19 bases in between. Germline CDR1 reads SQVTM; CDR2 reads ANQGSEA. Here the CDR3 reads CSIGAGDWDEQYF. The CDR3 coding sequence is TGCAGCATTGGGGCCGGGGATTGGGACGAGCAGTACTTC.

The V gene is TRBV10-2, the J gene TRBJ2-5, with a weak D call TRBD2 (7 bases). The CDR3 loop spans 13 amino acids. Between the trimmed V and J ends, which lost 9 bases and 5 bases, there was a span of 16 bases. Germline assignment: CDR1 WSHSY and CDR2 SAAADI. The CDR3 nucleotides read TGCGCCAGTAGGAACGGGGGGCGGGAGACCCAGTACTTC. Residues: CASRNGGRETQYF.

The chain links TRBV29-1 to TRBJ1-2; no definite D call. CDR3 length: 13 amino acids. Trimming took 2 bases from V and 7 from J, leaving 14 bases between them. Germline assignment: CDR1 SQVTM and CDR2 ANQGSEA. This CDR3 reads CSVEWGGVSGYTF. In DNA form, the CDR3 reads TGCAGCGTTGAATGGGGAGGTGTGTCTGGCTACACCTTC.

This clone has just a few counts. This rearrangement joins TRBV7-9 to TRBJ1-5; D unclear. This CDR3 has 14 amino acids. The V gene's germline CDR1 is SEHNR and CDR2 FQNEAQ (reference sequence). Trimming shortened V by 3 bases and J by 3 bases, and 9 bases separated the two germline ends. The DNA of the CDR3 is TGTGCCAGCAGCTTGGAAACCAACAATCAGCCCCAGCATTTT. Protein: CASSLETNNQPQHF.

CDR3 sequence (DNA): TGTGCCAGCAGACTTATACAGGGGACCGGGGAGCTGTTTTTT. This codes for CASRLIQGTGELFF. The V call is TRBV6-6, the J call TRBJ2-2; 7 bases are shared with TRBD1. Germline V gene data show CDR1 as MNHNY and CDR2 as SVGAGI (reference sequence). This CDR3 contains 14 residues. J was trimmed by 5 bases and V by 6 bases; bases with no gene match: 6.

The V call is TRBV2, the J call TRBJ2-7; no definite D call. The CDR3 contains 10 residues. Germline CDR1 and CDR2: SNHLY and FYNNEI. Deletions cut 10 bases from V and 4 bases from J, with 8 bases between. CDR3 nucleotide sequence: TGTGCCACCAAACCTTACGAGCAGTACTTC. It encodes CATKPYEQYF.

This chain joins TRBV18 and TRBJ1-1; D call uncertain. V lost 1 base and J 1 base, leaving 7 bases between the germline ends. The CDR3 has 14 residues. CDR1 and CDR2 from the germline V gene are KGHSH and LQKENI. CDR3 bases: TGTGCCAGCTCACCACAAGCGGAGAACACTGAAGCTTTCTTT. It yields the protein CASSPQAENTEAFF.

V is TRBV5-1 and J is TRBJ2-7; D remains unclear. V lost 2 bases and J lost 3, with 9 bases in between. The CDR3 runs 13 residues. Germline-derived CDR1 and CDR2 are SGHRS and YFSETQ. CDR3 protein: CASSFSTNYEQYF. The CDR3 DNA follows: TGCGCCAGCAGCTTCTCAACTAACTACGAGCAGTACTTC.

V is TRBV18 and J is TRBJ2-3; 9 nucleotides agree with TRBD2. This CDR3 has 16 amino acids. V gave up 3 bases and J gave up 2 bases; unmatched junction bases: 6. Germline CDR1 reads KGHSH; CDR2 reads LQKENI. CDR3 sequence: CASSPRLAEVTDTQYF. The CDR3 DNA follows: TGTGCCAGCTCACCGAGACTAGCGGAGGTCACAGATACGCAGTATTTT.

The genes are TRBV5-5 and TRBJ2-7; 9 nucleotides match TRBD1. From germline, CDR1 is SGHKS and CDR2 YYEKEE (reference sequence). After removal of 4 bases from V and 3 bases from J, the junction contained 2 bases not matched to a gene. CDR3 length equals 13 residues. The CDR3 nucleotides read TGTGCCAGCAGCCGGGACAGGGACTACGAGCAGTACGTC. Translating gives CASSRDRDYEQYV.

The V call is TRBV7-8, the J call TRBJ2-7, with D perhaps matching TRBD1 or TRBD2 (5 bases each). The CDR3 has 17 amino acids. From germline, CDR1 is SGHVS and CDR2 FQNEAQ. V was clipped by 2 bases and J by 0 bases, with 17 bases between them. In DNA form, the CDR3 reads TGTGCCAGCAGCTTAAATACGTCGCCAGGGAGCTCCTACGAGCAGTACTTC. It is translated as CASSLNTSPGSSYEQYF.